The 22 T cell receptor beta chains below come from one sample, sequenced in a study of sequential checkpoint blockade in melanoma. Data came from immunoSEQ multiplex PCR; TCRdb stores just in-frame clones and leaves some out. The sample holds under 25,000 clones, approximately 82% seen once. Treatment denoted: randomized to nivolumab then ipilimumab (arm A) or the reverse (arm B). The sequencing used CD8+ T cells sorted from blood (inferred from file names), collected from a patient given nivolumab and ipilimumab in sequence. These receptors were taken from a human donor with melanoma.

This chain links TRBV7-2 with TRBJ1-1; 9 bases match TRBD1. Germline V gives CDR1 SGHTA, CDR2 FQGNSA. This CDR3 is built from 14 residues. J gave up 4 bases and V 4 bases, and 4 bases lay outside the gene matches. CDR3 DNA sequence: TGTGCCAGCAGCTCGGGACAGGGAATCACTGAAGCTTTCTTT. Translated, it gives CASSSGQGITEAFF.

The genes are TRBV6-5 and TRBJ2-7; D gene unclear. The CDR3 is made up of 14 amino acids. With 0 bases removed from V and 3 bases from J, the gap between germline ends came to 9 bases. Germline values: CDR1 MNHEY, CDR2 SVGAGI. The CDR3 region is CASSYSSFFYEQYF. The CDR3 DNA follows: TGTGCCAGCAGTTACTCGTCCTTCTTCTACGAGCAGTACTTC.

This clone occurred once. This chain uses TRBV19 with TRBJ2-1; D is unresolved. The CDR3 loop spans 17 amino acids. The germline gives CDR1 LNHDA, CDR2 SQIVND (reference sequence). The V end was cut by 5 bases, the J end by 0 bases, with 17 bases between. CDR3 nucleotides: TGTGCCAGTAGTCCCCAGATAGCCTATAGCTCCTACAATGAGCAGTTCTTC. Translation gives CASSPQIAYSSYNEQFF.

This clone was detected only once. The CDR3 reads CASSAPRGPANGYTF. CDR3 bases: TGTGCCAGCAGTGCCCCTCGGGGTCCGGCCAATGGCTACACCTTC. The chain uses TRBV28 and TRBJ1-2, with D uncertain. The V end was cut by 5 bases, the J end by 6 bases, with 19 bases between. Germline V CDR1 and CDR2: MDHEN, SYDVKM. This CDR3 is 15 amino acids long.

The CDR3 coding sequence is TGTGCCAGCAGCCAAAGGGGGTTTTGGGATCAGCCCCAGCATTTT. It translates to CASSQRGFWDQPQHF. The V call is TRBV16, the J call TRBJ1-5, with a possible D match to TRBD1 (6 bases). CDR1 KGHSY and CDR2 FQNENV come from the germline V gene. The CDR3 extends over 15 amino acids. V lost 2 bases, J lost 5 bases, and 13 bases lay in between. The entire variable domain, with the rest obtained from reference TRBV16 and TRBJ1-5, is as follows: GEEVAQTPKHLVRGEGQKAKLYCAPIKGHSYVFWYQQVLKNEFKFLISFQNENVFDETGMPKERFSAKCLPNSPCSLEIQATKLEDSAVYFCASSQRGFWDQPQHFGDGTRLSIL.

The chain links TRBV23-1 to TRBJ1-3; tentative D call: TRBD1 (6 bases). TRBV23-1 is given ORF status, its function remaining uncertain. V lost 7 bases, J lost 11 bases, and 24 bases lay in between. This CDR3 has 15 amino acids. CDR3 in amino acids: CASTFKVGALSPIYF. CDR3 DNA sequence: TGCGCCAGCACCTTCAAGGTGGGGGCTCTTTCTCCCATATATTTT.

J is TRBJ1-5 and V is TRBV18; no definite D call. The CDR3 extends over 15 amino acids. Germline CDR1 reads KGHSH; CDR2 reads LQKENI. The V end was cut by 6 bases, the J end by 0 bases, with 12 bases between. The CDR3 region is CASSPQAHSNQPQHF. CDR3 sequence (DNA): TGTGCCAGCTCCCCTCAGGCTCATAGCAATCAGCCCCAGCATTTT.

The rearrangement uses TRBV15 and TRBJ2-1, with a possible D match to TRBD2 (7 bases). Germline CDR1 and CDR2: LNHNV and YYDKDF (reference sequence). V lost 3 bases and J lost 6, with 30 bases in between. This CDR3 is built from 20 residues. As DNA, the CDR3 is TGTGCCACCAGCAGGGATCCTAGGGGGGGCGCGCGCCTTCTCCCCAATGAGCAGTTCTTC. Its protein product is CATSRDPRGGARLLPNEQFF.

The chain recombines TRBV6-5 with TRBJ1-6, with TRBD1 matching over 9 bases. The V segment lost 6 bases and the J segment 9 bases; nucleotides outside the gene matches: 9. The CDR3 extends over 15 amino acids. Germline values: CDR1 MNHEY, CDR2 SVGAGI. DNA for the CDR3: TGTGCCAGCAGCCTTAACGACAGGGGGTTTTCACCCCTCCACTTT. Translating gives CASSLNDRGFSPLHF.

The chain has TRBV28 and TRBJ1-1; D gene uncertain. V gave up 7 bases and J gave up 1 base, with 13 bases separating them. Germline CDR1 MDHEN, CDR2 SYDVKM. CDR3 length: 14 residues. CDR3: CASTIKQKNTEAFF. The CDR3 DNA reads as TGTGCCAGCACTATAAAACAGAAGAACACTGAAGCTTTCTTT.

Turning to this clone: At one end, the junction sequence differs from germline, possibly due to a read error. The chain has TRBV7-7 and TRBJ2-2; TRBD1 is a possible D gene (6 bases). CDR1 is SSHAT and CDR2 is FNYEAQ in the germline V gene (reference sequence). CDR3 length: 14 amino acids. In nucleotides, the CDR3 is TGTGCTAGCAGCCTAACAGGGAGCACCGGGGAGCTGTTTTTT. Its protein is CASSLTGSTGELFF.

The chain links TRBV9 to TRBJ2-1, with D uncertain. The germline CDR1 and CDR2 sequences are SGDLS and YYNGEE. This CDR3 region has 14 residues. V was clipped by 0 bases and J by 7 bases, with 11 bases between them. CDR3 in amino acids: CASSVGDSHNEQFF. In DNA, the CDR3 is TGTGCCAGCAGCGTAGGAGATAGCCATAATGAGCAGTTCTTC.

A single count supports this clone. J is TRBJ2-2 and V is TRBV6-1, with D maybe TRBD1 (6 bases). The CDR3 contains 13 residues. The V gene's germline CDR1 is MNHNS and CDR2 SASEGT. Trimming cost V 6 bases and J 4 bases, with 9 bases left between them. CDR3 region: CASRQTGTGELFF. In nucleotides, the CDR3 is TGTGCCAGCAGGCAGACAGGCACCGGGGAGCTGTTTTTT.

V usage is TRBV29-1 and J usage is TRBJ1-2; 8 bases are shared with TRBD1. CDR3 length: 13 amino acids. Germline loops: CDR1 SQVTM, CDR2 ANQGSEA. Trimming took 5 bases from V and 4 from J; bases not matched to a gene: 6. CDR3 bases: TGCAGCGTTCGGCAGGGGGCGGCCTATGGCTACACCTTC. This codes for CSVRQGAAYGYTF.

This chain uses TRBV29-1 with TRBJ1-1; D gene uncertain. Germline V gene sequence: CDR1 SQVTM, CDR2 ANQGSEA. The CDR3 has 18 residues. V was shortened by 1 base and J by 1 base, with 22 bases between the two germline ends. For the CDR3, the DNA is TGCAGCGTTGAAGGGAGGCGGGATTTTGGATTTGGGAACACTGAAGCTTTCTTT. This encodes CSVEGRRDFGFGNTEAFF.

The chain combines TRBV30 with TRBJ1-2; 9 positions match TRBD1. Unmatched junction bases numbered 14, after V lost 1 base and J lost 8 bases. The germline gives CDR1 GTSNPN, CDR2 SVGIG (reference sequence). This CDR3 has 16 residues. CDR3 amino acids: CAWSGGAGTGTGGYTF. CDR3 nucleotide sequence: TGTGCCTGGAGTGGGGGGGCGGGGACAGGGACTGGCGGCTACACCTTC.

Here the CDR3 DNA reads TGTGCCAGCTCACCACCGGGACATTCGAACACCGGGGAGCTGTTTTTT. Amino acid sequence: CASSPPGHSNTGELFF. The chain joins TRBV18 to TRBJ2-2, with D possibly TRBD1 on 6 matching bases. Trimming shortened V by 0 bases and J by 0 bases, and 8 bases separated the two germline ends. The CDR3 loop spans 16 amino acids. Germline CDR1 is KGHSH and CDR2 is LQKENI. Combining the CDR3 with reference TRBV18 and TRBJ2-2 gives the whole variable domain NAGVMQNPRHLVRRRGQEARLRCSPMKGHSHVYWYRQLPEEGLKFMVYLQKENIIDESGMPKERFSAEFPKEGPSILRIQQVVRGDSAAYFCASSPPGHSNTGELFFGEGSRLTVL.

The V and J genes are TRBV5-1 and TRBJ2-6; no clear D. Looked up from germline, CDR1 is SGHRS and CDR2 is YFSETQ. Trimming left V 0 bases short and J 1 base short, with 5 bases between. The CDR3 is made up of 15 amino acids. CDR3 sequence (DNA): TGCGCCAGCAGCTTGGTGACTTCTGGGGCCAACGTCCTGACTTTC. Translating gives CASSLVTSGANVLTF.

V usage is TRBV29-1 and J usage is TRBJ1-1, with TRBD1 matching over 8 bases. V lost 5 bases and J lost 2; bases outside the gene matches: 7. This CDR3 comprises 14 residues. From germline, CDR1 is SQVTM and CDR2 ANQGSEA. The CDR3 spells CSVLTGGINTEAFF. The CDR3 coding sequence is TGCAGCGTTCTTACAGGGGGAATAAACACTGAAGCTTTCTTT.

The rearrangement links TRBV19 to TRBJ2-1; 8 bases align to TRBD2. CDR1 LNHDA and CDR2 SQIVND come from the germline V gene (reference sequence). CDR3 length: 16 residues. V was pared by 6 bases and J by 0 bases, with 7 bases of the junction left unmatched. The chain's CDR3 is CASSVIGGGSYNEQFF. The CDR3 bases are TGTGCCAGTAGCGTAATCGGGGGGGGCTCCTACAATGAGCAGTTCTTC.

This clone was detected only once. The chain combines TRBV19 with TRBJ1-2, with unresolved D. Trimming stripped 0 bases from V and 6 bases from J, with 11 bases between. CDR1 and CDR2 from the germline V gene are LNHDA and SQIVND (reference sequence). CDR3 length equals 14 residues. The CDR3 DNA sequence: TGTGCCAGTAGTATAGATCGGGGTTGGAATGGCTACACCTTC. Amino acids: CASSIDRGWNGYTF.

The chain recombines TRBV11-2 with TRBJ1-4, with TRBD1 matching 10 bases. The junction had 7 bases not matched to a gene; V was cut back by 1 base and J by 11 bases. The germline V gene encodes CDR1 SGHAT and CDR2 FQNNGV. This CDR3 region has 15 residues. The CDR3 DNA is TGTGCCAGCAGCTTAGGGGGACAGGGGTGGTGGAAACTGTTTTTT. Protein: CASSLGGQGWWKLFF.